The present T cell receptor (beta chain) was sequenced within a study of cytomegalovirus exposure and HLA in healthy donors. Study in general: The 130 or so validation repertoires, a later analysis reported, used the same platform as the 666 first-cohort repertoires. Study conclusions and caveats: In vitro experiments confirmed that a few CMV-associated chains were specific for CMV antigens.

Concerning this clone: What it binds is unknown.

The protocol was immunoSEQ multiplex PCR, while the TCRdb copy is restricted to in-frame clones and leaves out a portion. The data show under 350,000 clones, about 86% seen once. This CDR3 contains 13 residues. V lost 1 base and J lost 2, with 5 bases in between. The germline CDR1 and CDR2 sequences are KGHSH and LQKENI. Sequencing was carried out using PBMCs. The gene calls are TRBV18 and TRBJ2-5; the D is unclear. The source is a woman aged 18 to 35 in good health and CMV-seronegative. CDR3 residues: CASSPLAQETQYF. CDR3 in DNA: TGTGCCAGCTCACCACTAGCACAAGAGACCCAGTACTTC.